Sequencing of this T cell receptor beta chain was carried out in a study of monozygotic twins with inflammatory bowel disease. Using eight separate reactions per sample, the authors generated cDNA. TCRdb reanalyzed the 5' RACE reads and collapses them to one entry per CDR3 protein, without DNA. Its table records some 450,000 distinct CDR3 sequences. Study results and caveats: Variability in patient repertoires may have come partly from differing immunosuppressive treatments. The authors could not tell different T cell subtypes apart. Repertoire similarity did not separate concordant from discordant twins, possibly from limited power.

The CDR3 loop spans 11 amino acids. Regarding this clonotype: Antigen unknown.

The clonotype originates from a human donor with ulcerative colitis or Crohn's disease, or a healthy co-twin of an affected twin (not recorded which). Specimen: blood. The chain is built from TRBV12-3 or TRBV12-4 and TRBJ1-1; TCRdb's D call, TRBD1, is unchecked because there is no DNA. CDR3 in amino acids: CASSYRDEAFF.